A selection of T cell receptor beta chains follows, all from one sample in a study of naive and memory T cell subsets. TCRdb re-derived calls from the UMI-ligation and nested PCR reads in MiXCR, one entry per CDR3 protein. The sample has around 140,000 distinct CDR3 sequences, about 23% seen once. Material: naive CD4+ T cells from blood. All receptors come from a human donor in good health. CDR3s include the opening cysteine and the closing phenylalanine or tryptophan. A D gene is named only where the DNA matches it firmly. Clone size, where shown, is once, few, many, or a class for clones that have expanded.

D gene: -
V gene: TRBV7-2
clone size: few
J gene: TRBJ2-7
CDR3 length: 17
CDR3 DNA: TGTGCCAGCAGCTTAGGTGTAGGCATAGGGATACCCCCCGAGCAGTACTTC
CDR3 protein: CASSLGVGIGIPPEQYF

D gene: -
V gene: TRBV27
clone size: -
J gene: TRBJ1-3
CDR3 length: 13
CDR3 DNA: TGTGCCAGCAGTTTGGTACCTGGAAACACCATATATTTT
CDR3 protein: CASSLVPGNTIYF

D gene: -
V gene: TRBV6-6
clone size: few
J gene: TRBJ2-2
CDR3 length: 15
CDR3 DNA: TGTGCCAGCAGTTACTCCGGGACACTCTCCGGGGAGCTGTTTTTT
CDR3 protein: CASSYSGTLSGELFF

D gene: -
V gene: TRBV27
clone size: few
J gene: TRBJ1-1
CDR3 length: 14
CDR3 DNA: TGTGCCAGTCGCACCCATGGACCCAACACTGAAGCTTTCTTT
CDR3 protein: CASRTHGPNTEAFF

D gene: TRBD2
V gene: TRBV5-1
clone size: -
J gene: TRBJ2-1
CDR3 length: 15
CDR3 DNA: TGCGCCAGCAGCTCCAATGTAAGGGGAGGGGATGAGCAGTTCTTC
CDR3 protein: CASSSNVRGGDEQFF

D gene: TRBD1
V gene: TRBV5-1
clone size: many
J gene: TRBJ2-5
CDR3 length: 14
CDR3 DNA: TGCGCCAGCAAGGACAGGACGAACCAAGAGACCCAGTACTTC
CDR3 protein: CASKDRTNQETQYF

D gene: -
V gene: TRBV6-4
clone size: -
J gene: TRBJ2-3
CDR3 length: 17
CDR3 DNA: TGTGCCAGCAGTGACTCGCGGGCAGCTACTAGCACAGATACGCAGTATTTT
CDR3 protein: CASSDSRAATSTDTQYF

D gene: TRBD2
V gene: TRBV29-1
clone size: -
J gene: TRBJ2-5
CDR3 length: 13
CDR3 DNA: TGCAGCGTGGTGAGCGGGGCCCAAGAGACCCAGTACTTC
CDR3 protein: CSVVSGAQETQYF

D gene: -
V gene: TRBV28
clone size: -
J gene: TRBJ2-7
CDR3 length: 15
CDR3 DNA: TGTGCCAGCAGTTTCGGCTCGAGCACCTCCTACGAGCAGTACTTC
CDR3 protein: CASSFGSSTSYEQYF

D gene: TRBD2
V gene: TRBV12-3/TRBV12-4
clone size: few
J gene: TRBJ2-1
CDR3 length: 18
CDR3 DNA: TGTGCCAGCCGCCCCCCGGCGGGAGTACGGTTTGTCTCTGGTGAGCAGTTCTTC
CDR3 protein: CASRPPAGVRFVSGEQFF

D gene: -
V gene: TRBV7-2
clone size: -
J gene: TRBJ2-5
CDR3 length: 14
CDR3 DNA: TGTGCCAGCAGCTTAAAGGGCGGGCCGGAGACCCAGTACTTC
CDR3 protein: CASSLKGGPETQYF

D gene: -
V gene: TRBV7-3
clone size: -
J gene: TRBJ1-1
CDR3 length: 13
CDR3 DNA: TGTGCCAGCAGCTTAATCAGGTTCACTGAAGCTTTCTTT
CDR3 protein: CASSLIRFTEAFF

D gene: -
V gene: TRBV7-2
clone size: -
J gene: TRBJ1-1
CDR3 length: 14
CDR3 DNA: TGTGCCAGCAGCTTAGCGTGGTTGAACACTGAAGCTTTCTTT
CDR3 protein: CASSLAWLNTEAFF

D gene: -
V gene: TRBV11-2
clone size: few
J gene: TRBJ2-5
CDR3 length: 12
CDR3 DNA: TGTGCCAGCAGCTTAGTAGGAATAGATCTGTACTTC
CDR3 protein: CASSLVGIDLYF

D gene: -
V gene: TRBV29-1
clone size: -
J gene: TRBJ2-1
CDR3 length: 10
CDR3 DNA: TGCAGCGGAACCAGGCGGGAGCAGTTCTTC
CDR3 protein: CSGTRREQFF

D gene: -
V gene: TRBV19
clone size: -
J gene: TRBJ2-1
CDR3 length: 16
CDR3 DNA: TGTGCCAGTAGTCAACCTGGACATACAGGTTACAATGAGCAGTTCTTC
CDR3 protein: CASSQPGHTGYNEQFF

D gene: TRBD2
V gene: TRBV6-6
clone size: -
J gene: TRBJ2-1
CDR3 length: 14
CDR3 DNA: TGTGCCAGCAGGCTAGCGGGAGAGAACAATGAGCAGTTCTTC
CDR3 protein: CASRLAGENNEQFF

D gene: -
V gene: TRBV7-2
clone size: -
J gene: TRBJ1-4
CDR3 length: 14
CDR3 DNA: TGTGCCAGCAGCTTAACCCCAACTAATGAAAAACTGTTTTTT
CDR3 protein: CASSLTPTNEKLFF

D gene: -
V gene: TRBV7-6
clone size: -
J gene: TRBJ2-3
CDR3 length: 15
CDR3 DNA: TGTGCCAGCAGCTTAGTCGCAGGGATCACAGATACGCAGTATTTT
CDR3 protein: CASSLVAGITDTQYF

D gene: TRBD2
V gene: TRBV6-5
clone size: -
J gene: TRBJ2-1
CDR3 length: 14
CDR3 DNA: TGTGCCAGCAGATGGACCGGGACTAGCACTGAGCAGTTCTTC
CDR3 protein: CASRWTGTSTEQFF

D gene: -
V gene: TRBV24-1
clone size: -
J gene: TRBJ2-1
CDR3 length: 15
CDR3 DNA: TGTGCCACCAGTGACACCACGGCAGGCAAAGGAAAGCAGTTCTTC
CDR3 protein: CATSDTTAGKGKQFF

D gene: -
V gene: TRBV28
clone size: few
J gene: TRBJ1-5
CDR3 length: 16
CDR3 DNA: TGTGCCAGCAGTTTAAAAGCAGCTTATAGCAATCAGCCCCAGCATTTT
CDR3 protein: CASSLKAAYSNQPQHF

D gene: -
V gene: TRBV12-3/TRBV12-4
clone size: -
J gene: TRBJ2-1
CDR3 length: 14
CDR3 DNA: TGTGCCAGCAGTTTTAGGGGGACTCACAATGAGCAGTTCTTC
CDR3 protein: CASSFRGTHNEQFF

D gene: TRBD1
V gene: TRBV27
clone size: few
J gene: TRBJ2-7
CDR3 length: 14
CDR3 DNA: TGTGCCAGCCGAGGGGGCGGGTTTACCTACGAGCAGTACTTC
CDR3 protein: CASRGGGFTYEQYF

D gene: -
V gene: TRBV28
clone size: -
J gene: TRBJ1-5
CDR3 length: 15
CDR3 DNA: TGTGCCAGCAGTCCACAGGGCCCCGGGAGTCAGCCCCAGCATTTT
CDR3 protein: CASSPQGPGSQPQHF

D gene: TRBD1
V gene: TRBV11-2
clone size: -
J gene: TRBJ2-7
CDR3 length: 15
CDR3 DNA: TGTGCCAGCAGCTTAGATAGGGACAGCCCTCACGAGCAGTACTTC
CDR3 protein: CASSLDRDSPHEQYF

D gene: -
V gene: TRBV19
clone size: few
J gene: TRBJ2-6
CDR3 length: 15
CDR3 DNA: TGTGCCAGTAGTGTGGGAGATAGGGGGGCCAACGTCCTGACTTTC
CDR3 protein: CASSVGDRGANVLTF

D gene: -
V gene: TRBV6-6
clone size: many
J gene: TRBJ2-1
CDR3 length: 11
CDR3 DNA: TGTGCCAGCAGCCTTGTCAGAGAGCAGTTCTTC
CDR3 protein: CASSLVREQFF

D gene: -
V gene: TRBV29-1
clone size: few
J gene: TRBJ1-5
CDR3 length: 14
CDR3 DNA: TGCAGCGTTGGGCAGGGGTCGAGCAATCAGCCCCAGCATTTT
CDR3 protein: CSVGQGSSNQPQHF

D gene: TRBD1
V gene: TRBV30
clone size: few
J gene: TRBJ1-1
CDR3 length: 14
CDR3 DNA: TGTGCCTCCGGACTAACAGGGGTAGGCACTGAAGCTTTCTTT
CDR3 protein: CASGLTGVGTEAFF

D gene: -
V gene: TRBV6-6
clone size: few
J gene: TRBJ1-4
CDR3 length: 17
CDR3 DNA: TGTGCCAGCAGCCTCCAGGGCGGCGGCGCAACTAATGAAAAACTGTTTTTT
CDR3 protein: CASSLQGGGATNEKLFF

D gene: -
V gene: TRBV6-2/TRBV6-3
clone size: few
J gene: TRBJ2-5
CDR3 length: 12
CDR3 DNA: TGTGCCAGCAGTTACATTGCTAGCACCCAGTACTTC
CDR3 protein: CASSYIASTQYF

D gene: -
V gene: TRBV2
clone size: -
J gene: TRBJ1-3
CDR3 length: 12
CDR3 DNA: TGTGCCAGCAGTGAGACGGCGAACACCATATATTTT
CDR3 protein: CASSETANTIYF

D gene: TRBD1
V gene: TRBV19
clone size: -
J gene: TRBJ2-1
CDR3 length: 15
CDR3 DNA: TGTGCCAGTAGTGCAGACAGGGGGACCTACAATGAGCAGTTCTTC
CDR3 protein: CASSADRGTYNEQFF

D gene: -
V gene: TRBV20-1
clone size: few
J gene: TRBJ1-6
CDR3 length: 13
CDR3 DNA: TGCAGTGTATACTCCTCGGTTAGTTCACCCCTCCACTTT
CDR3 protein: CSVYSSVSSPLHF

D gene: TRBD2
V gene: TRBV6-1
clone size: few
J gene: TRBJ2-1
CDR3 length: 15
CDR3 DNA: TGTGCCAGCAGTGAAAGGGTAGGGAGGGTCAATGAGCAGTTCTTC
CDR3 protein: CASSERVGRVNEQFF

D gene: -
V gene: TRBV28
clone size: -
J gene: TRBJ1-4
CDR3 length: 13
CDR3 DNA: TGTGCCAGCAGTTCACCCCCGGGTGAAAAACTGTTTTTT
CDR3 protein: CASSSPPGEKLFF

D gene: TRBD2
V gene: TRBV5-5
clone size: few
J gene: TRBJ2-1
CDR3 length: 15
CDR3 DNA: TGTGCCAGCAGTTTTAGCGGGAGGGGCGGGAATGAGCAGTTCTTC
CDR3 protein: CASSFSGRGGNEQFF

D gene: TRBD1
V gene: TRBV18
clone size: -
J gene: TRBJ2-5
CDR3 length: 14
CDR3 DNA: TGTGCCAGCTCACCAAGGACAGGGCAAGAGACCCAGTACTTC
CDR3 protein: CASSPRTGQETQYF

D gene: TRBD2
V gene: TRBV5-4
clone size: -
J gene: TRBJ2-1
CDR3 length: 13
CDR3 DNA: TGTGCCAGCAGCTGGGGGGGTACGGATGAGCAGTTCTTC
CDR3 protein: CASSWGGTDEQFF

D gene: -
V gene: TRBV4-3
clone size: many
J gene: TRBJ2-5
CDR3 length: 18
CDR3 DNA: TGCGCCAGCAGCCAAGCATCCCTAGCATCCCACGGGATAGAGACCCAGTACTTC
CDR3 protein: CASSQASLASHGIETQYF

D gene: -
V gene: TRBV5-1
clone size: -
J gene: TRBJ2-5
CDR3 length: 16
CDR3 DNA: TGCGCCAGCAGCTCTTCGGGGCTCCCGAGTCAAGAGACCCAGTACTTC
CDR3 protein: CASSSSGLPSQETQYF

D gene: TRBD2
V gene: TRBV6-5
clone size: -
J gene: TRBJ2-3
CDR3 length: 14
CDR3 DNA: TGTGCCAGCAGAGTAGCGGGACCCCCAGATACGCAGTATTTT
CDR3 protein: CASRVAGPPDTQYF

D gene: TRBD1
V gene: TRBV24-1
clone size: many
J gene: TRBJ2-1
CDR3 length: 15
CDR3 DNA: TGTGCCACCAGTGATTCCCGGGACAGGGACAATGAGCAGTTCTTC
CDR3 protein: CATSDSRDRDNEQFF

D gene: -
V gene: TRBV6-1
clone size: few
J gene: TRBJ2-1
CDR3 length: 13
CDR3 DNA: TGTGCCAGTCCTGATAGGGGCAGTGGGGGGCAGTTCTTC
CDR3 protein: CASPDRGSGGQFF

D gene: TRBD2
V gene: TRBV4-1
clone size: -
J gene: TRBJ2-1
CDR3 length: 15
CDR3 DNA: TGCGCCAGCAGCCAGAGGGAGGGCCTCTACAATGAGCAGTTCTTC
CDR3 protein: CASSQREGLYNEQFF

D gene: TRBD2
V gene: TRBV28
clone size: -
J gene: TRBJ2-3
CDR3 length: 17
CDR3 DNA: TGTGCCAGCAGGAGGAGACTAGCGGGAGTTTGGGCAGATACGCAGTATTTT
CDR3 protein: CASRRRLAGVWADTQYF

D gene: -
V gene: TRBV12-3/TRBV12-4
clone size: -
J gene: TRBJ2-7
CDR3 length: 15
CDR3 DNA: TGTGCCAGCAGTGCCGCGGGCCGAGCCGTCCCCGAGCAGTACTTC
CDR3 protein: CASSAAGRAVPEQYF